These T cell receptor beta chains were read from a single sample in a study of blood T cell repertoires in COVID-19. Repertoires were generated with immunoSEQ multiplex PCR, while TCRdb's copy carries only in-frame clones and drops some. This sample yields roughly 250,000 clones, of which 84% are seen a single time; 4% belongs to the top ten. The sample was peripheral blood. The receptor set was obtained from a man in his fifties with acute or convalescent COVID-19. CDR3s include the opening cysteine and the closing phenylalanine or tryptophan. A D gene is named only where the DNA matches it firmly. For some rows the clone size is stated as once, few or many, or as a class when expanded; others skip it.

D,J,V,size,DNA,CDR3
NA,TRBJ2-1,TRBV29-1,NA,TGCAGCCCGAGGTTAGGGTCCAGTTTTTGCCGGGACTACAATGAGCAGTTCTTC,CSPRLGSSFCRDYNEQFF
NA,TRBJ1-6,TRBV7-6,NA,TGTGCCAGCAGCTTAGGGGGGGGCAATAATTCACCCCTCCACTTT,CASSLGGGNNSPLHF
NA,TRBJ1-4,TRBV30,NA,TGTGCCTGGAGTGCAGTATCCAGGGGTGGAGAAAAACTGTTTTTT,CAWSAVSRGGEKLFF
NA,TRBJ2-7,TRBV18,NA,TGTGCCAGCTCACCAGGACAGAACTACGAGCAGTACTTC,CASSPGQNYEQYF
TRBD1,TRBJ1-2,TRBV9,NA,TGTGCCAGCAGCGCGGCGGGACAGGGATTAGGATACACCTTC,CASSAAGQGLGYTF
TRBD1,TRBJ2-5,TRBV5-6,NA,TGTGCCAGCTACAGGGGGATACAAGAGACCCAGTACTTC,CASYRGIQETQYF
NA,TRBJ1-2,TRBV6-6,NA,TGTGCCAGCAGTTTTCAATATGGCTACACCTTC,CASSFQYGYTF
NA,TRBJ1-6,TRBV2,NA,TGTGCCAGCAGTGACAGGGATAATTCACCCCTCCACTTT,CASSDRDNSPLHF
TRBD2,TRBJ2-1,TRBV11-3,NA,TGTGCCAGCAGCCTAATAGCGGGCCCCAATGAGCAGTTCTTC,CASSLIAGPNEQFF
TRBD2,TRBJ2-5,TRBV3-1/TRBV3-2,NA,TGTGCCAGCAGCCAAGATTTTGGTACTAGCGGATTCGGGACCCAGTACTTC,CASSQDFGTSGFGTQYF
NA,TRBJ1-4,TRBV5-1,NA,TGCGCCAGCAGCTTGGGTTCCGCGAACCTGCTTAATGAAAAACTGTTTTTT,CASSLGSANLLNEKLFF
NA,TRBJ1-2,TRBV6-5,NA,TGTGCCAGCAGTTACTCAGGAGGGATCGGCTACACCTTC,CASSYSGGIGYTF
NA,TRBJ2-3,TRBV5-1,once,TGCGCCAGCAGCTTGGTGCAGGGTGGAGATACGCAGTATTTT,CASSLVQGGDTQYF
NA,TRBJ2-3,TRBV30,NA,TGTGCCTGGTCTCTAGTAGATGCCACAGATACGCAGTATTTT,CAWSLVDATDTQYF
NA,TRBJ1-5,TRBV7-2,few,TGTGCCAGCAGCTTGAACCTAAATCAGCCCCAGCATTTT,CASSLNLNQPQHF
TRBD2,TRBJ2-7,TRBV10-2,few,TGCGCCAGCAGTTCTAGCGGGGTCGAGCAGTACTTC,CASSSSGVEQYF
NA,TRBJ1-3,TRBV19,NA,TGTGCCAGTAGTATGGGAGGGGAACTGTACTCTGGAAACACCATATATTTT,CASSMGGELYSGNTIYF
TRBD1,TRBJ1-2,TRBV14,few,TGTGCCAGCAGCTCCAGGGGGGCTAACTATGGCTACACCTTC,CASSSRGANYGYTF
TRBD2,TRBJ2-1,TRBV6-6,NA,TGTGCCAGCAGTTCCCGACTAGCAGCCTACAATGAGCAGTTCTTC,CASSSRLAAYNEQFF
NA,TRBJ1-2,TRBV7-9,few,TGTGCCAGCAGCTTAGGGTCCTTGGAGGGCTACACCTTC,CASSLGSLEGYTF
TRBD2,TRBJ2-7,TRBV4-1,NA,TGCGCCAGCAGCCAAGAGGTTGCTAGCGGGCGGGCTTTATCCTACGAGCAGTACTTC,CASSQEVASGRALSYEQYF
TRBD1,TRBJ1-1,TRBV6-5,NA,TGTGCCAGCAGTTCACGAGGGGGCTACACTGAAGCTTTCTTT,CASSSRGGYTEAFF
TRBD1,TRBJ1-1,TRBV6-5,NA,TGTGCCAGCAGTTACCTCACAGGGGGCACTGAAGCTTTCTTT,CASSYLTGGTEAFF
NA,TRBJ2-7,TRBV19,NA,TGTGCCAGTAGTGTAAGGGGTCAGAGCTCCTACGAGCAGTACTTC,CASSVRGQSSYEQYF
NA,TRBJ2-1,TRBV10-3,NA,TGTGCCATCAGGGTTCCTGGCGGAGATGAGCAGTTCTTC,CAIRVPGGDEQFF
NA,TRBJ1-2,TRBV24-1,NA,TGTGCCACCAGTGATTTTGGAAGGGGGAACTATGGCTACACCTTC,CATSDFGRGNYGYTF
TRBD2,TRBJ2-2,TRBV5-1,NA,TGCGCCAGCAGGCTGAGCGGGAGAGGCGGGGAGCTGTTTTTT,CASRLSGRGGELFF
NA,TRBJ2-6,TRBV2,NA,TGTGCCAGCAGTATGGCCTCTGGGGCCAACGTCCTGACTTTC,CASSMASGANVLTF
TRBD1,TRBJ1-4,TRBV29-1,NA,TGCAGCGTTGCCGGGACAGGGGGCGAAAAACTGTTTTTT,CSVAGTGGEKLFF
TRBD2,TRBJ2-1,TRBV24-1,NA,TGTGCCACCACCGATGCGGGAGGCCGGGATGAGCAGTTCTTC,CATTDAGGRDEQFF
TRBD1,TRBJ1-1,TRBV30,NA,TGTGCCTGGAGTACGAGGGGGCAACATCCTGGCAGGGCTTTCTTT,CAWSTRGQHPGRAFF
TRBD1,TRBJ1-6,TRBV30,NA,TGTGCCTGGAGGGACAGGGGCTATAATTCACCCCTCCACTTT,CAWRDRGYNSPLHF
NA,TRBJ1-5,TRBV10-3,NA,TGTGCCATCAGTGGCGGGGGGACTCAGCCCCAGCATTTT,CAISGGGTQPQHF
TRBD1,TRBJ1-2,TRBV6-5,NA,TGTGCCAGCAGCCAGACAGGGGGCGCATTATATGGCTACACCTTC,CASSQTGGALYGYTF
NA,TRBJ2-3,TRBV12-3/TRBV12-4,NA,TGTGCCAGCAGCTCCTACTCAGATACGCAGTATTTT,CASSSYSDTQYF
TRBD1,TRBJ1-1,TRBV24-1,NA,TGTGCCACCAGTGACCTGACAGGGGCTAACACTGAAGCTTTCTTT,CATSDLTGANTEAFF
TRBD1,TRBJ1-2,TRBV9,once,TGTGCCAGCAGCGCCCCGAACAGGGGTACCTATGGCTACACCTTC,CASSAPNRGTYGYTF
TRBD2,TRBJ2-3,TRBV6-2/TRBV6-3,NA,TGTGCCAGCAGTTATGGCGGCGGGAGGGGGACAGATACGCAGTATTTT,CASSYGGGRGTDTQYF
NA,TRBJ1-1,TRBV7-3,NA,TGTGCCAGCAGCCCCACCCCGGGACTCTCTGCTTTCTTT,CASSPTPGLSAFF
TRBD1,TRBJ1-6,TRBV6-5,NA,TGTGCCAGCAGTTACTGGCGGGACAGGGTTTCACCCCTCCACTTT,CASSYWRDRVSPLHF
TRBD2,TRBJ2-3,TRBV4-2,NA,TGTGCCAGCAGCCTCGGGACGATAGCGGGAGGGCCGGGCACAGATACGCAGTATTTT,CASSLGTIAGGPGTDTQYF
NA,TRBJ2-4,TRBV6-5,NA,TGTGCCAGCAGGGCCAGGACAGCAACCAAAAACATTCAGTACTTC,CASRARTATKNIQYF
TRBD2,TRBJ2-1,TRBV7-3,NA,TGTGCCAGCAGCTTAGATCGGGCTAGCGGGCGTGGGATCCCCTACAATGAGCAGTTCTTC,CASSLDRASGRGIPYNEQFF
NA,TRBJ1-2,TRBV28,NA,TGTGCCAGCAGTTTACGGGGGGAGCAGTATGGCTACACCTTC,CASSLRGEQYGYTF
NA,TRBJ2-7,TRBV30,once,TGTGCCTGGAAATTAGCCTACGAGCAGTACTTC,CAWKLAYEQYF
NA,TRBJ1-6,TRBV18,NA,TGTGCCAGCTCACCACGGGCAGGGGAGAATTCACCCCTCCACTTT,CASSPRAGENSPLHF
NA,TRBJ1-1,TRBV13,NA,TGTGCCAGCAGCAACGGCGGGACCAAAGCTTTCTTT,CASSNGGTKAFF
NA,TRBJ1-1,TRBV3-1/TRBV3-2,NA,TGTGCCAGCAGCCGTACGGACACGAACACTGAAGCTTTCTTT,CASSRTDTNTEAFF
TRBD1,TRBJ1-2,TRBV25-1,NA,TGTGCCACCTCTAAGAGGACAGGGGGCGGTCATGGCTACACCTTC,CATSKRTGGGHGYTF
TRBD1,TRBJ1-2,TRBV19,few,TGTGCCAGTAGTCCCTGGGCAGGGGGGTTGTTTTATGGCTACACCTTC,CASSPWAGGLFYGYTF
NA,TRBJ1-3,TRBV9,once,TGTGCCAGCAGTAACACGGGAAACACCATATATTTT,CASSNTGNTIYF
TRBD1,TRBJ1-4,TRBV6-5,NA,TGTGCCAGCAGCCTGACAGGGAGGAGGGATGAAAAACTGTTTTTT,CASSLTGRRDEKLFF
NA,TRBJ1-3,TRBV12-5,NA,TGTGCTAGTGGTTTGCACAGGGTTTGGCCTGGAAACACCATATATTTT,CASGLHRVWPGNTIYF
NA,TRBJ2-7,TRBV27,NA,TGTGCCAGCAGTCTCCTGAGCTCCTACGAGCAGTACTTC,CASSLLSSYEQYF